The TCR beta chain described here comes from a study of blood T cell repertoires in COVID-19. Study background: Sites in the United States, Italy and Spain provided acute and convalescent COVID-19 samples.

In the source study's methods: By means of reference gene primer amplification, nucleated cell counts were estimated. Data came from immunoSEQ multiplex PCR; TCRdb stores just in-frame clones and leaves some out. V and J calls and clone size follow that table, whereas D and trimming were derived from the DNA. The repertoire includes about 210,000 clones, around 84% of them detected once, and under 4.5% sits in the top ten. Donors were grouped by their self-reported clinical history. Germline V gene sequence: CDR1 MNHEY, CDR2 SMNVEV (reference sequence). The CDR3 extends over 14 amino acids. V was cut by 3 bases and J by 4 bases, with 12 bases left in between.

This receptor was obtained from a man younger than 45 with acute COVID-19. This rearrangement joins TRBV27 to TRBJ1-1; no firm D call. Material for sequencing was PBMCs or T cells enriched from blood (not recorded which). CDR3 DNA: TGTGCCAGCAGTTTCGGTCGGCGGGGCACTGAAGCTTTCTTT. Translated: CASSFGRRGTEAFF.